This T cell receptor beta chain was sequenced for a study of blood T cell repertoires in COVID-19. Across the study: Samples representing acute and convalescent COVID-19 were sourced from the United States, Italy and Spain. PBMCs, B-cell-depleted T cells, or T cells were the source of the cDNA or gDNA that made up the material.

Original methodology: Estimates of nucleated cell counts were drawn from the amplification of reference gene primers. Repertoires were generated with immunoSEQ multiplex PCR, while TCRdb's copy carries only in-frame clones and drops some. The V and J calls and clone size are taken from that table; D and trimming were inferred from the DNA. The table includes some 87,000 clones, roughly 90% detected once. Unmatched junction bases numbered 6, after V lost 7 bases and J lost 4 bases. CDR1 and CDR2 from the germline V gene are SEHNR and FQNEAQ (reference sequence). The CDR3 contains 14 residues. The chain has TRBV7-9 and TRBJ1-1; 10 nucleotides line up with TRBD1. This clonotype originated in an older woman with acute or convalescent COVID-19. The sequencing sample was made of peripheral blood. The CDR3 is CASNPGTGATEAFF. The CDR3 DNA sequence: TGTGCCAGCAACCCTGGGACAGGGGCCACTGAAGCTTTCTTT.